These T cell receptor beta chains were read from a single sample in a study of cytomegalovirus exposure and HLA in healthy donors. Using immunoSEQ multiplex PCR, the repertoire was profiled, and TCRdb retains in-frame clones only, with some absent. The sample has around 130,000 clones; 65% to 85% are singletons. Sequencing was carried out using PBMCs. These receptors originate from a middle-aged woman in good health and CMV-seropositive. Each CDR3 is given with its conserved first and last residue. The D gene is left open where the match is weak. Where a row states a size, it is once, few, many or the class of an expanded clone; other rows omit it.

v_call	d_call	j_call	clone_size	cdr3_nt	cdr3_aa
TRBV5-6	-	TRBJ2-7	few	TGTGCCAGCAGCTCGGACAAATTCTACGAGCAGTACTTC	CASSSDKFYEQYF
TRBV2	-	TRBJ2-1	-	TGTGCCAGCAGCGTGGACACTGGCTCCTACAATGAGCAGTTCTTC	CASSVDTGSYNEQFF
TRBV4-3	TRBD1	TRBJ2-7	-	TGCGCCAGCAGCGGGGACAGGGGGCTTGAGCAGTACTTC	CASSGDRGLEQYF
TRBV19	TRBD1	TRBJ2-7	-	TGTGCCTCTGGACAGGGAATCTACGAGCAGTACTTC	CASGQGIYEQYF
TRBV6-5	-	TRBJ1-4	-	TGTGCCAGCAGGGCAGGGGTTCCCTACGGAGAAAAACTGTTTTTT	CASRAGVPYGEKLFF
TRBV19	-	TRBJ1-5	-	TGTGCCAGTAGTATGGGAATACAGGGAAAGTTACAGCCCCAGCATTTT	CASSMGIQGKLQPQHF
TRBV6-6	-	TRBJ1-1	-	TGTGCCAGCAGGGCCAGGGATCTCGCGAACACTGAAGCTTTCTTT	CASRARDLANTEAFF
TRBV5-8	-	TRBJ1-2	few	TGTGCCAGCAGCTTTCGGTCACCTAACTATGGCTACACCTTC	CASSFRSPNYGYTF
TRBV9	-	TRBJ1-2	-	TGTGCCAGCAGCGTAGGGCAGGGGAATGGAGGCTACACCTTC	CASSVGQGNGGYTF
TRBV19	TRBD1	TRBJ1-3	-	TGTGCCAGTAAAGGACAGGAACCTGGAAACACCATATATTTT	CASKGQEPGNTIYF
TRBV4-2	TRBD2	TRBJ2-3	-	TGTGCCAGCAGCCAAGATTCTAGCGGCGCCGAAGGTACGCAGTATTTT	CASSQDSSGAEGTQYF
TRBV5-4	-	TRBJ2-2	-	TGTGCCAGCAGCTTGGCACCTACTCGGACAGACTCGAACACCGGGGAGCTGTTTTTT	CASSLAPTRTDSNTGELFF
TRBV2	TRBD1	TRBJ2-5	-	TGTGCCAGCAGGAGGGGACAGCCGGGCTGGGTAGAGACCCAGTACTTC	CASRRGQPGWVETQYF
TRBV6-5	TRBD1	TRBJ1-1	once	TGTGCCAGCAGTCACGGGACAGGGGATGTGGTAGCTTTCTTT	CASSHGTGDVVAFF
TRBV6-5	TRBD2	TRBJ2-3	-	TGTGCCAGTCGTTCTAGCGGGCGCACAGATACGCAGTATTTT	CASRSSGRTDTQYF
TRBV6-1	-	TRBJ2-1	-	TGTGCCAGCAGTGAAGCGCTGGCTAGCTCTAGAAATGAGCAGTTCTTC	CASSEALASSRNEQFF
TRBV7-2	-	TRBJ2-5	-	TGTGCCAGCAGTTCTTCATCGGCAGGGAAAGAGACCCAGTACTTC	CASSSSSAGKETQYF
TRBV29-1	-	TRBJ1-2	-	TGCAGCGTTGAAGGAGTTATTAATGGCTACACCTTC	CSVEGVINGYTF
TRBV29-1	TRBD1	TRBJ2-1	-	TGCAGCGTTGAACCCGAGGGCGTAGGGGACAGGATCTACAATGAGCAGTTCTTC	CSVEPEGVGDRIYNEQFF
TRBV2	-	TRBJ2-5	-	TGTGCCAGCAATCGAGAGACCCAGTACTTC	CASNRETQYF
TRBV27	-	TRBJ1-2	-	TGTGCCAGCAGCCCCAGTGGTGGCGGCTACACCTTC	CASSPSGGGYTF
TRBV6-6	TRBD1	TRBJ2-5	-	TGTGCCAGCACCGGACAGGGCTTTAGTGGAGAGACCCAGTACTTC	CASTGQGFSGETQYF
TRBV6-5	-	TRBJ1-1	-	TGTGCCACCCATGGGGGCCTGGACACTGAAGCTTTCTTT	CATHGGLDTEAFF
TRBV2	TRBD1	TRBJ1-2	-	TGTGCCAGCATGGGAGAAGGGGGCGAAATCTATGGCTACACCTTC	CASMGEGGEIYGYTF
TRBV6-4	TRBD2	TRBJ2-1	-	TGTGCCAGCAGTATAGCGGGAGGAAGTGAGCAGTTCTTC	CASSIAGGSEQFF
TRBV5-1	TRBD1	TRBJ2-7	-	TGCGCCAGCAGCGCCTCGGGACAGGGGTCCTACGAGCAGTACTTC	CASSASGQGSYEQYF
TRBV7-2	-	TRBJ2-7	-	TGTGCCAGCAGCTTAGGGGGGGTCGGGGTCTACGAGCAGTACTTC	CASSLGGVGVYEQYF
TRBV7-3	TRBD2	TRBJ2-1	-	TGTGCCAGCAGCTTAGGGACTAGCGGGATCAATGAGCAGTTCTTC	CASSLGTSGINEQFF
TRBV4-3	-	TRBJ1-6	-	TGCGCCAGCAGCCAATCGCCGGGACGGGGGAATTCACCCCTCCACTTT	CASSQSPGRGNSPLHF
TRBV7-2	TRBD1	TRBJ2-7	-	TGTGCCAGCAGCCCAGGACAGGGTCGCGAGCAGTACTTC	CASSPGQGREQYF
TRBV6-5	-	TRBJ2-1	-	TGTGCCAGCAAGTTGAGCGGGCAAACCTACAATGAGCAGTTCTTC	CASKLSGQTYNEQFF
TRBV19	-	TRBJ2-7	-	TGTGCCAGTAGCCGCGCGGGGAGCTCCTACGAGCAGTACTTC	CASSRAGSSYEQYF
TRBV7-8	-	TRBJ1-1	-	TGTGCCAGCAGCCCTAGCCGCACTGAAGCTTTCTTT	CASSPSRTEAFF
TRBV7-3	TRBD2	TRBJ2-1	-	TGTGCCAGCAGCTTAAGACTAGCGGGGCGCAATGAGCAGTTCTTC	CASSLRLAGRNEQFF
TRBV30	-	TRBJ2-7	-	TGTGCCTGGAGTGTACTCGACAGCTACGAGCAGTACTTC	CAWSVLDSYEQYF
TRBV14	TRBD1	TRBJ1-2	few	TGTGCCAGCAGCCCAAGGACAGGGGACGGCTACACCTTC	CASSPRTGDGYTF
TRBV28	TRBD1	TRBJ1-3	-	TGTGCCAGCAGAACACAGGGGGCTGGAAACACCATATATTTT	CASRTQGAGNTIYF
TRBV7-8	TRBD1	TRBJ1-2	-	TGTGCCAGCAGCGCTCGGGACAGGGTCGATGGCTACACCTTC	CASSARDRVDGYTF
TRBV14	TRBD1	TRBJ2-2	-	TGTGCCAGCAGCCCCGACAGGGCCATCATCACCGGGGAGCTGTTTTTT	CASSPDRAIITGELFF
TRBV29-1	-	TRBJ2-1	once	TGCAGCGTTGCAGAGCCGAGCTCCTACAATGAGCAGTTCTTC	CSVAEPSSYNEQFF
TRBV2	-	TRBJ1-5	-	TGTGCCAGCAGTCCACTTTCCAGCAATCAGCCCCAGCATTTT	CASSPLSSNQPQHF
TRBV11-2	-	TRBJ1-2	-	TGTGCCAGCAGCTTGAACAGCCAGACCTATGGCTACACCTTC	CASSLNSQTYGYTF
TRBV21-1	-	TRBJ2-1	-	TGTGCCAGCAGCAAAGTCGGACACCTTCCCACCAAGAACATCGGCAATGAGCAGTTCTTC	CASSKVGHLPTKNIGNEQFF
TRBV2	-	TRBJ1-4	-	TGTGCCAGCAGTGAAGCGCCAGCGCGTATGGGTGAACTGTTTTTT	CASSEAPARMGELFF
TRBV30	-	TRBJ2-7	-	TGTGCCTGGAGTTGGACCCGGGGCGAGCAGTACTTC	CAWSWTRGEQYF
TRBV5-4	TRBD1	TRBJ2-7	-	TGTGCCAGCAGCTGGGGGACAGGGGCATACGAGCAGTACTTC	CASSWGTGAYEQYF
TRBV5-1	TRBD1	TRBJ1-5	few	TGCGCCAGCCGTCCGTCCGGGACAGGCGATCAGCCCCAGCATTTT	CASRPSGTGDQPQHF
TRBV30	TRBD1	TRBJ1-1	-	TGTGCCTTCGACAGGGCGAACACTGAAGCTTTCTTT	CAFDRANTEAFF
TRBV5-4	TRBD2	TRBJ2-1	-	TGTGCCAGCAGCGACGGACTAGCGGTCAATGAGCAGTTCTTC	CASSDGLAVNEQFF
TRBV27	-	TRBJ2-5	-	TGTGCCAGCAGTTTATCCCTCCAGGGGACCCAAGAGACCCAGTACTTC	CASSLSLQGTQETQYF
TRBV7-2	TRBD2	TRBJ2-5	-	TGTGCCAGCAGCTTTAATAGCGGGGGGGCGTCGTGGGAGACCCAGTACTTC	CASSFNSGGASWETQYF
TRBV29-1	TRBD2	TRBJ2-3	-	TGCAGCGTTGAAGGGGGAGGGATGACAGATACGCAGTATTTT	CSVEGGGMTDTQYF
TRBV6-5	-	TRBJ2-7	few	TGTGCCAGCAGTTACGATGAGGGTGCCGAGCAGTACTTC	CASSYDEGAEQYF
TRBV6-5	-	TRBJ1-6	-	TGTGCCAGCAGTTACACCCTAAATTCACCCCTCCACTTT	CASSYTLNSPLHF
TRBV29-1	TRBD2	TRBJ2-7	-	TGCAGCGTTGATCGTCTAGCGGGAGATGAGCAGTACTTC	CSVDRLAGDEQYF